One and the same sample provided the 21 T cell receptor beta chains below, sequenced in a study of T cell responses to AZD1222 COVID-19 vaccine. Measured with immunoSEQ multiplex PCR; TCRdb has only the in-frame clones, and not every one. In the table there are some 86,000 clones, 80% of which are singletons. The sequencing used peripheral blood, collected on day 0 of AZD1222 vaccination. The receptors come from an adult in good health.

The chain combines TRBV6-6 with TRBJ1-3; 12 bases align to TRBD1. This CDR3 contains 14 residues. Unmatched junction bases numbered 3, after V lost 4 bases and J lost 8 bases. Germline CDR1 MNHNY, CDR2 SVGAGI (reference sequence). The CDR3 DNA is TGTGCCAGCAGTTTGGGACAGGGGGCATACACCATATATTTT. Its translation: CASSLGQGAYTIYF.

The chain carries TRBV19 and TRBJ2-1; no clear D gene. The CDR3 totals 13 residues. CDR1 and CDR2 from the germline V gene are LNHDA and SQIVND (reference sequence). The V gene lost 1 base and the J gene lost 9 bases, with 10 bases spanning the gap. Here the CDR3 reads CASSIVQASEQFF. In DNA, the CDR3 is TGTGCCAGTAGTATAGTCCAGGCCAGTGAGCAGTTCTTC.

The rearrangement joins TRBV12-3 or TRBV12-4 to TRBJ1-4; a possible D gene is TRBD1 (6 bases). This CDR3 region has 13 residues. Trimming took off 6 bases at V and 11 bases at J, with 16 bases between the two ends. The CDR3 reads CASRIGTRRKLFF. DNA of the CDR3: TGTGCCAGCAGAATAGGGACAAGGCGGAAACTGTTTTTT.

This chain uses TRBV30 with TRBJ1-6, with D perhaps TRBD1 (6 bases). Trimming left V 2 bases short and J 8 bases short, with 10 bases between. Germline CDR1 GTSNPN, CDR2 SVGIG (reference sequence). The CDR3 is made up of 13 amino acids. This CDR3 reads CAWSLGADSPLHF. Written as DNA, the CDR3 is TGTGCCTGGAGTCTGGGGGCCGATTCACCCCTCCACTTT.

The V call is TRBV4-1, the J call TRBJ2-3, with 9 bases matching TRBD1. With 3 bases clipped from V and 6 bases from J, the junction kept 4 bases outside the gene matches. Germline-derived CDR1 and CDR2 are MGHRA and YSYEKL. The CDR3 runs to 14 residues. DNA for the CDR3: TGCGCCAGCAGCCAGGACGGGACAGGGGATACGCAGTATTTT. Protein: CASSQDGTGDTQYF.

As DNA, the CDR3 is TGTGCCACCAGTCAAACGTACAGGGAGACGCAGTATTTT. Amino acid sequence: CATSQTYRETQYF. The genes are TRBV24-1 and TRBJ2-3; weak D call: TRBD1 (6 bases). The ends were cut back, 6 bases at V and 9 bases at J, with 15 bases in the middle. Germline V CDR1 and CDR2: KGHDR, SFDVKD. This CDR3 comprises 13 residues.

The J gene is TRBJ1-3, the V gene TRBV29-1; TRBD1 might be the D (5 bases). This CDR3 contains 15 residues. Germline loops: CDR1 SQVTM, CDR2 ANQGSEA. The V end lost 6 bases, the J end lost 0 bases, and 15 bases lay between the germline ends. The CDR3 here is CSVSGGSLSGNTIYF. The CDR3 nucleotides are TGCAGCGTCTCCGGGGGATCCCTCTCTGGAAACACCATATATTTT.

This chain's CDR3 is CASSTGTGSYEQYF. As DNA, the CDR3 is TGTGCCAGCAGCACCGGGACAGGGTCCTACGAGCAGTACTTC. The chain is built from TRBV7-7 and TRBJ2-7; 9 bases are shared with TRBD1. Germline CDR1 SSHAT, CDR2 FNYEAQ (reference sequence). The CDR3 runs to 14 residues. V lost 5 bases and J lost 1; bases outside the gene matches: 3.

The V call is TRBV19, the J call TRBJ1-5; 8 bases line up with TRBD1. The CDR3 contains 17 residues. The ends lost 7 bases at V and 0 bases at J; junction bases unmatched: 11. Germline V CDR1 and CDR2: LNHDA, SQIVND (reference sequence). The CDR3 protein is CASTMWTGIYSNQPQHF. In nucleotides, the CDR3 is TGTGCCAGTACAATGTGGACAGGGATTTATAGCAATCAGCCCCAGCATTTT.

In DNA form, the CDR3 reads TGTGCCAGCAGCCTACTGGCCCAGCAGGGTGAGCAGTTCTTC. It encodes CASSLLAQQGEQFF. This chain joins TRBV3-1 (or the pseudogene TRBV3-2) and TRBJ2-1; TRBD1 is a possible D gene (5 bases). V was clipped by 4 bases and J by 9 bases, with 16 bases between them. The CDR3 is made up of 14 amino acids. The germline gives CDR1 LGHDT, CDR2 YNNKEL (reference sequence).

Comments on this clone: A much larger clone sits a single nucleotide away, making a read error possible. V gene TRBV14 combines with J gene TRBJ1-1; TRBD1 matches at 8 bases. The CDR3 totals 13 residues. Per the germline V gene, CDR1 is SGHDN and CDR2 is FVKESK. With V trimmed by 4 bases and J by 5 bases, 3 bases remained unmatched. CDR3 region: CASSPTGGTEAFF. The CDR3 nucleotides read TGTGCCAGCAGCCCCACAGGGGGTACTGAAGCTTTCTTT.

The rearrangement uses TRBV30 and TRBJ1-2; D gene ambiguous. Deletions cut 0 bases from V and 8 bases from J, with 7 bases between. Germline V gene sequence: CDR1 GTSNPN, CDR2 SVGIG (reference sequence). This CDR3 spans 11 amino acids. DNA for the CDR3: TGTGCCTGGAGTGTGGTGGAGGGCTACACCTTC. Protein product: CAWSVVEGYTF.

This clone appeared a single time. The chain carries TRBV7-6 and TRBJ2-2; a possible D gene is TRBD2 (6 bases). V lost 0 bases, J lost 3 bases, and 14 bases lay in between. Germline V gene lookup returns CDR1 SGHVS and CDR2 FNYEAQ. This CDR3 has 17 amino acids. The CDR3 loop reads CASSLALDGTHTGELFF. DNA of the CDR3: TGTGCCAGCAGCTTAGCGTTGGATGGGACTCACACCGGGGAGCTGTTTTTT.

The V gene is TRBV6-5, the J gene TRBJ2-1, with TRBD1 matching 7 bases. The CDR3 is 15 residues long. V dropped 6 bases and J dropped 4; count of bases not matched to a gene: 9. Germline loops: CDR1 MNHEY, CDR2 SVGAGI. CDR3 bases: TGTGCCAGCAGCATAACACAGGGGTGGTACAATGAGCAGTTCTTC. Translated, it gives CASSITQGWYNEQFF.

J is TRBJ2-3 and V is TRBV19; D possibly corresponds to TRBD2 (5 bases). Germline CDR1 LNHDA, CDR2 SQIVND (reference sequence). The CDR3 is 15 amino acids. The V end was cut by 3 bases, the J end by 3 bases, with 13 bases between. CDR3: CASSIGLARTDTQYF. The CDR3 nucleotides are TGTGCCAGTAGTATTGGCCTAGCCCGTACAGATACGCAGTATTTT.

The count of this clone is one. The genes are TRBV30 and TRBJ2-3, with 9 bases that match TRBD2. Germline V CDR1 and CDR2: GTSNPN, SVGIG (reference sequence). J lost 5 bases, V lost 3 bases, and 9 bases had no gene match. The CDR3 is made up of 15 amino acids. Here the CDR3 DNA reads TGTGCCTGGAGGTGGGCTAGCGGGACTGGAGATACGCAGTATTTT. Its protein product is CAWRWASGTGDTQYF.

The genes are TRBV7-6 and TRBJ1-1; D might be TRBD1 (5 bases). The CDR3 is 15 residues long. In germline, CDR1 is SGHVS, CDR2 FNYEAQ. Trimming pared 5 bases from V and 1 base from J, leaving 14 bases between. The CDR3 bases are TGTGCCAGCAGCAAAGGGACCCATGGGAACACTGAAGCTTTCTTT. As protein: CASSKGTHGNTEAFF.

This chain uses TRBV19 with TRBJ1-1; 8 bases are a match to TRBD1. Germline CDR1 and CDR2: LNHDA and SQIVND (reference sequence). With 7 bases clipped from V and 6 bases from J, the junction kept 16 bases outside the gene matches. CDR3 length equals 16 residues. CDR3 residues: CASTDLGRGLDAEAFF. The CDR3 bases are TGTGCCAGTACCGACCTGGGCAGGGGGCTGGACGCTGAAGCTTTCTTT.

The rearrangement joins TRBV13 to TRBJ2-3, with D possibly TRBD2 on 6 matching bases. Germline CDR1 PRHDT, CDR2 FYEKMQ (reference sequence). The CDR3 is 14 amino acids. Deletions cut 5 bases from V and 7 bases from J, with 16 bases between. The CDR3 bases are TGTGCCAGCAGCCCGAGGGGTGGAGGGTATACGCAGTATTTT. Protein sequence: CASSPRGGGYTQYF.

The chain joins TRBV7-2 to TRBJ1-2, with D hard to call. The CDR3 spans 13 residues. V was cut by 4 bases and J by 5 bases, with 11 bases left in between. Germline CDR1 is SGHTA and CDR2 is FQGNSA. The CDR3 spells CASSSGEGYGYTF. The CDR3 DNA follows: TGTGCCAGCAGCTCTGGGGAAGGGTATGGCTACACCTTC.

CDR3 residues: CASSRTGAPNEKLFF. The CDR3 DNA follows: TGCGCCAGCAGCAGGACAGGGGCTCCTAATGAAAAACTGTTTTTT. This chain uses TRBV4-1 with TRBJ1-4; the match to TRBD1 covers 9 bases. V lost 5 bases to trimming and J lost 3 bases; unmatched junction nucleotides: 4. Germline V gives CDR1 MGHRA, CDR2 YSYEKL. CDR3 length equals 15 residues.